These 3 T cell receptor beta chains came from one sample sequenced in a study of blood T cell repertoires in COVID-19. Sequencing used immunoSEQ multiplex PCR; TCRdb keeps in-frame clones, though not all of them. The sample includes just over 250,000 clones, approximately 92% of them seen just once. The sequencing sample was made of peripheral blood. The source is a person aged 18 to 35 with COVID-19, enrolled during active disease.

CDR3 nucleotide sequence: TGTGCCAGCAAGCCAGCGGGAGCGCGCAATGAGCAGTTCTTC. Translated, it gives CASKPAGARNEQFF. The rearrangement uses TRBV7-2 and TRBJ2-1; 8 nucleotides line up with TRBD2. The germline V gene has CDR1 SGHTA and CDR2 FQGNSA. This CDR3 is built from 14 residues. The V segment lost 7 bases and the J segment 6 bases; nucleotides outside the gene matches: 8. Using reference TRBV7-2 and TRBJ2-1 for the parts outside the CDR3, the full variable domain is GAGVSQSPSNKVTEKGKDVELRCDPISGHTALYWYRQSLGQGLEFLIYFQGNSAPDKSGLPSDRFSAERTGGSVSTLTIQRTQQEDSAVYLCASKPAGARNEQFFGPGTRLTVL.

The DNA for the CDR3 is TGTGCCAGCAGCCAAGGGGGACAGGGGTTGCGCGAGCAGTACTTC. Its protein is CASSQGGQGLREQYF. The chain has TRBV4-2 and TRBJ2-7, with TRBD1 identical over 10 bases. The CDR3 has 15 amino acids. Germline values: CDR1 LGHNA, CDR2 YNFKEQ. J gave up 6 bases and V 1 base, and 6 bases lay outside the gene matches.

The CDR3 spells CASSQGALAGGLSSGDTQYF. The CDR3 coding sequence is TGCGCCAGCAGCCAAGGGGCGCTAGCGGGAGGCTTATCGTCAGGTGATACGCAGTATTTT. This chain joins TRBV4-3 and TRBJ2-3, with 11 bases lining up with TRBD2. This CDR3 has 20 amino acids. Germline V CDR1 and CDR2: LGHNA, YSLEER. J gave up 6 bases and V 1 base, and 18 bases lay outside the gene matches.